This TCR beta chain was captured in a study of human CD8 memory T cell subsets. Notes on this clonotype: Its antigen is not identified.

UMI-labeled 5' RACE was used, and it produced the TCR beta libraries. Original analysis: The number of functional CDR3 beta clonotypes in each TCR beta library ranged from roughly 2,600 to 20,000. From its re-call of the 5' RACE reads, TCRdb lists each CDR3 protein once, without DNA. Clone size and V and J calls follow TCRdb, not the original study. The table gives roughly 17,000 distinct CDR3 sequences; the top ten clones make up approximately 5% of it. RNA came from duplicate vials of 150,000 sorted CD8+ T cells per subset. Regarding the study as a whole: High diversity, at similar levels, marked stem-like memory and precursor exhausted T cells but not effector memory cells. From the Chao1 estimates, stem-like memory T cells appeared to be more diverse than precursor exhausted T cells.

The TCR comes from a human donor in good health. The specimen was CD8+ T cells from PBMCs.

The CDR3 region is CASSEDVGNTEAFF. The gene calls are TRBV2 and TRBJ1-1. This CDR3 has 14 amino acids. Germline CDR1 SNHLY, CDR2 FYNNEI.